This TCR beta chain was identified during a study of blood T cell repertoires in COVID-19. About the research overall: Acute and convalescent COVID-19 specimens originated in the United States, Italy and Spain. The analysed material was cDNA or gDNA that came from T cells, B-cell-depleted T cells, or PBMCs.

In its sample, this clone was seen once. Source study methods: Scientists estimated how many nucleated cells there were by amplifying reference gene primers. Here immunoSEQ multiplex PCR was the method, and the copy in TCRdb shows in-frame clones only, minus some. From that table come the V and J calls and clone size; the DNA was used to work out D and trimming. The sample has about 89,000 clones; around three quarters are singletons. Sequencing was done on a sample of peripheral blood. This clonotype was obtained from a woman of 80 years or more with acute or convalescent COVID-19.

The CDR3 sequence: CASSLMTGRYEQYF. In DNA, the CDR3 is TGTGCCAGCAGCTTAATGACCGGGAGGTACGAGCAGTACTTC. V and J are TRBV7-2 and TRBJ2-7; TRBD2 agrees at 7 bases. Germline CDR1 reads SGHTA; CDR2 reads FQGNSA. There are 14 residues in the CDR3. The V and J ends lost 2 bases and 4 bases, in that order; junction bases with no gene match: 5. Looking up the rest from reference TRBV7-2 and TRBJ2-7 gives the full variable domain: GAGVSQSPSNKVTEKGKDVELRCDPISGHTALYWYRQSLGQGLEFLIYFQGNSAPDKSGLPSDRFSAERTGGSVSTLTIQRTQQEDSAVYLCASSLMTGRYEQYFGPGTRLTVT.